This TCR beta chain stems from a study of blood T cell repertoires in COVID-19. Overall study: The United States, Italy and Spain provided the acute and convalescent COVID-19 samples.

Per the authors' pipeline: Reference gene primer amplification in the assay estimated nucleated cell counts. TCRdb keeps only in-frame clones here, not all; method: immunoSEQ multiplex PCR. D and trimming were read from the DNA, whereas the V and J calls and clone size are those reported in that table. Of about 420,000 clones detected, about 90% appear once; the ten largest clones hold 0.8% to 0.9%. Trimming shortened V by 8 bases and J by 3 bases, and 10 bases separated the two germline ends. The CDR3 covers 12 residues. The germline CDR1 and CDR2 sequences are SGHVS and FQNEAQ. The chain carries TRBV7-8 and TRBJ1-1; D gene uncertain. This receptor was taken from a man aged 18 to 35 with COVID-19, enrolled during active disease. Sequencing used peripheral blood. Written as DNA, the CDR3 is TGTGCCAGCGTCGGGTTTGACACTGAAGCTTTCTTT. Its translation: CASVGFDTEAFF.